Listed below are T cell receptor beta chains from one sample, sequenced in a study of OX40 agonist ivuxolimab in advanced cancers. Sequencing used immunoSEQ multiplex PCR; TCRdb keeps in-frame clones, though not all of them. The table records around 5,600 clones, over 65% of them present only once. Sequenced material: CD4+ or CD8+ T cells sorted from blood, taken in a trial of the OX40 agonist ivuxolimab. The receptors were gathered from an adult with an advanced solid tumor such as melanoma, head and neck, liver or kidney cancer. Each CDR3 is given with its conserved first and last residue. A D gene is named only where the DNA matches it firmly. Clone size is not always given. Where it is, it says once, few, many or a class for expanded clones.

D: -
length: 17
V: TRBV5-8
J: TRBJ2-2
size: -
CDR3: CASRGGSRVPDTGELFF
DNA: TGTGCCAGCAGAGGGGGGAGTAGGGTTCCGGACACCGGGGAGCTGTTTTTT

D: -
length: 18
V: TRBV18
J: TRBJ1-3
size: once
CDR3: CASSPPGKARFSGNTIYF
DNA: TGTGCCAGCTCACCACCAGGTAAGGCGCGATTCTCTGGAAACACCATATATTTT

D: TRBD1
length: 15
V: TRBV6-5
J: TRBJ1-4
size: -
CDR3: CASRTTPGGYEKLFF
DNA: TGTGCCAGCAGAACTACCCCAGGGGGCTATGAAAAACTGTTTTTT

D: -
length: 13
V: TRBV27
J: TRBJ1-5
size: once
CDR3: CASRLWSNQPQHF
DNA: TGTGCCAGCCGTCTCTGGAGCAATCAGCCCCAGCATTTT

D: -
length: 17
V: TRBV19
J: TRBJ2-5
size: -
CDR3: CASSIGPGEGMRETQYF
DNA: TGTGCCAGTAGTATTGGCCCGGGTGAGGGTATGAGAGAGACCCAGTACTTC

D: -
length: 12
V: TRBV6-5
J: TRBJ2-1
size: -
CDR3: CASSYDGWEQFF
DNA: TGTGCCAGCAGTTACGACGGGTGGGAGCAGTTCTTC

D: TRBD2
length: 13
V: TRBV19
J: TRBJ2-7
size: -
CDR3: CASSIGRDYEQYF
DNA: TGTGCCAGTAGTATCGGGAGGGACTACGAGCAGTACTTC

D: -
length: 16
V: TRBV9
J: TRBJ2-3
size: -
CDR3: CASSPQTATPTDTQYF
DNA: TGTGCCAGCAGCCCACAAACAGCGACCCCCACAGATACGCAGTATTTT

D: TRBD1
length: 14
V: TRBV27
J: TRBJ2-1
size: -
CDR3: CASCPGQAYNEQFF
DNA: TGTGCCAGCTGTCCGGGACAGGCCTACAATGAGCAGTTCTTC